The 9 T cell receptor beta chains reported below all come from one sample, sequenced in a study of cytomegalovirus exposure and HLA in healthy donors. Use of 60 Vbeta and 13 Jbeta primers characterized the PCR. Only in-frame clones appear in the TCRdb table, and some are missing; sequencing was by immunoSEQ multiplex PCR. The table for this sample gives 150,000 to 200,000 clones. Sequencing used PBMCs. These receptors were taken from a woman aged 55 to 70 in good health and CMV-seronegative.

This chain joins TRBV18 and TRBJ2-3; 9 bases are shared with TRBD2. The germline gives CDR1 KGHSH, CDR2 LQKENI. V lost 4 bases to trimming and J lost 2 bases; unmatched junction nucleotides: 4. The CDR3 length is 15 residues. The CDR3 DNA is TGTGCCAGCTCACTGGCTAGCGGGGACACAGATACGCAGTATTTT. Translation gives CASSLASGDTDTQYF.

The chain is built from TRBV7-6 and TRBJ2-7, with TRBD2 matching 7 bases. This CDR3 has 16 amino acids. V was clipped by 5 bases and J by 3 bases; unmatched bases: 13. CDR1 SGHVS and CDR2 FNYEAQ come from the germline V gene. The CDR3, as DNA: TGTGCCAGCAGCGAAGCGTCGGGGGAGGGTGGCTACGAGCAGTACTTC. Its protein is CASSEASGEGGYEQYF.

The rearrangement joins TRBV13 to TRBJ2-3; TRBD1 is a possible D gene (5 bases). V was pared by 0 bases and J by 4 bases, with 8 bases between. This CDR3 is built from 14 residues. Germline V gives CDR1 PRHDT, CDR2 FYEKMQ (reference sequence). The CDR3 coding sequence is TGTGCCAGCAGCTTAGGGGTCAGGGCAGATACGCAGTATTTT. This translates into CASSLGVRADTQYF.

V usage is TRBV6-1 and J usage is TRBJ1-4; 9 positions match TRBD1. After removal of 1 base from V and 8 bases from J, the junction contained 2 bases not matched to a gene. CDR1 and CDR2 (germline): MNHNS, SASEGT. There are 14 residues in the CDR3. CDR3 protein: CASSEDRGHEKLFF. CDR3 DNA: TGTGCCAGCAGTGAAGACAGGGGGCACGAAAAACTGTTTTTT.

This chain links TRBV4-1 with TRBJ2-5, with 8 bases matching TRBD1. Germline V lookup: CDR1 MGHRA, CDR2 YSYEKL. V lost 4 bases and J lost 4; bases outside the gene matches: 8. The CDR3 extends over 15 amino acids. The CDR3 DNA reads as TGCGCCAGCAGCCTTCCGGACAGGGTAGGAGAGACCCAGTACTTC. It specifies CASSLPDRVGETQYF.

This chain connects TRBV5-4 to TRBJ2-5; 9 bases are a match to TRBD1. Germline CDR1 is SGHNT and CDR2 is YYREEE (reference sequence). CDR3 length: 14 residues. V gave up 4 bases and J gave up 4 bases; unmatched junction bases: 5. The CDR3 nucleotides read TGTGCCAGCAGCGCAAGACAGGGGGGAGAGACCCAGTACTTC. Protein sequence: CASSARQGGETQYF.

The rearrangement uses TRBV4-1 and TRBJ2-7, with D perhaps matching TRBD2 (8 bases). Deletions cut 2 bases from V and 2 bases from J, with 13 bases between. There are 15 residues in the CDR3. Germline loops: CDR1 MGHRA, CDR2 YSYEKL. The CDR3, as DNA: TGCGCCAGCAGCCAATTAGCGGGACAGACCTACGAGCAGTACTTC. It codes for CASSQLAGQTYEQYF.

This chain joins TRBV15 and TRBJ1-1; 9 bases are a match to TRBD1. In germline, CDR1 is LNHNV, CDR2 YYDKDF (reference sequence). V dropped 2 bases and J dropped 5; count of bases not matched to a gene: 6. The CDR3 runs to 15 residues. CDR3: CATSRTGTGITEAFF. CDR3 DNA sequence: TGTGCCACCAGCAGAACCGGGACAGGGATAACTGAAGCTTTCTTT.

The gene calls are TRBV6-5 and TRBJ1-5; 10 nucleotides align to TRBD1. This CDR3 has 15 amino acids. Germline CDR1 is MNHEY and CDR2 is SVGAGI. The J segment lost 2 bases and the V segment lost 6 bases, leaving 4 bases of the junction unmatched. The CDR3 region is CASSRDRGGNQPQHF. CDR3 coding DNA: TGTGCCAGCAGCCGGGACAGGGGAGGCAATCAGCCCCAGCATTTT.